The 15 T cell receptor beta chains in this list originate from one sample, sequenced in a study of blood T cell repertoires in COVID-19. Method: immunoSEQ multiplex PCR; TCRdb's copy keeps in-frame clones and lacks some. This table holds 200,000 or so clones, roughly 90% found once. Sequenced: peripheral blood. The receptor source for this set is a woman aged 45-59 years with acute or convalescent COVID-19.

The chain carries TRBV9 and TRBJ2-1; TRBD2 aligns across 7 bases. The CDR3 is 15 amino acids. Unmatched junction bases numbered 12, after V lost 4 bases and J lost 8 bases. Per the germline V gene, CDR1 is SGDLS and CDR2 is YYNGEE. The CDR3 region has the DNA TGTGCCAGCAGCCTAAGCAGCGGGGCGTCCCATGAGCAGTTCTTC. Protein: CASSLSSGASHEQFF.

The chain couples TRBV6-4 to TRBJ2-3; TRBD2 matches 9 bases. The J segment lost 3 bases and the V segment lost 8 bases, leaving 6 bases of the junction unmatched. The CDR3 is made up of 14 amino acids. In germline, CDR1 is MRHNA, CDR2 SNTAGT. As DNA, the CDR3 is TGTGCCAGCTCGGAGGCGGGGGGGACAGATACGCAGTATTTT. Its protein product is CASSEAGGTDTQYF.

CDR3 amino acids: CASSSRYSGYTF. Here the CDR3 DNA reads TGTGCCAGCAGCTCACGGTATTCTGGCTACACCTTC. The V and J genes are TRBV11-2 and TRBJ1-2, with D uncertain. V dropped 4 bases and J dropped 7 bases, with 10 bases sitting between them. Germline CDR1 reads SGHAT; CDR2 reads FQNNGV. CDR3 length equals 12 residues.

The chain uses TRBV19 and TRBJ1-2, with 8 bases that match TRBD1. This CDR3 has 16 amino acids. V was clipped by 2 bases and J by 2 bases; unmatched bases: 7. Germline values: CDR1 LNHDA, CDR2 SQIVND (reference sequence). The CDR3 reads CASSISRQGANYGYTF. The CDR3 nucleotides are TGTGCCAGTAGTATAAGTAGGCAGGGGGCGAACTATGGCTACACCTTC.

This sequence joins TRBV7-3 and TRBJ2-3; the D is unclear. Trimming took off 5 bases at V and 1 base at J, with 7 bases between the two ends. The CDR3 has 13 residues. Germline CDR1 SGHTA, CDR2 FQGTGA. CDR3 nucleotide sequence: TGTGCCAGCAGCCCCGTCGGCACAGATACGCAGTATTTT. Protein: CASSPVGTDTQYF.

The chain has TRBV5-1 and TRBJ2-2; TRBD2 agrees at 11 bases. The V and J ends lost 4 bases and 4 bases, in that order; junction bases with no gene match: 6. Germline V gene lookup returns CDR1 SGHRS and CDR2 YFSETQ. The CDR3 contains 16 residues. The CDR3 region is CASSTIAGGSTGELFF. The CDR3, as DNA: TGCGCCAGCAGCACAATAGCGGGGGGGAGCACCGGGGAGCTGTTTTTT.

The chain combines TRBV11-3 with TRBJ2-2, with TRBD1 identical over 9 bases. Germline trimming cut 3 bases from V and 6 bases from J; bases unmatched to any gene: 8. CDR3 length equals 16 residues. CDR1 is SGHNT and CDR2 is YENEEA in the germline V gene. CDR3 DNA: TGTGCCAGCAGCTTCTCCCCGGGACAGGGTCCCGGGGAGCTGTTTTTT. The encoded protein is CASSFSPGQGPGELFF.

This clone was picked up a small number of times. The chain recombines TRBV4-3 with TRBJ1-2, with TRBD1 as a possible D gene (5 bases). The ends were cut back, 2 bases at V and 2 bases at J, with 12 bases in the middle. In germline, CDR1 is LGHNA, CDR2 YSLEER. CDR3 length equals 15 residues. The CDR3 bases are TGCGCCAGCAGCCAATCTTTACAGGAAAACTATGGCTACACCTTC. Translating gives CASSQSLQENYGYTF.

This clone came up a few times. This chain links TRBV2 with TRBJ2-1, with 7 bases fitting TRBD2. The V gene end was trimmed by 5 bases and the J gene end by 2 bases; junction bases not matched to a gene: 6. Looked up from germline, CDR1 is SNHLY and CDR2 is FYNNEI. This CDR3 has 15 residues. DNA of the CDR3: TGTGCCAGCAGTTCGCGGGGAGGGACCTACAATGAGCAGTTCTTC. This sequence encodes CASSSRGGTYNEQFF. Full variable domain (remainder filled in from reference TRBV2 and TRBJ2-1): EPEVTQTPSHQVTQMGQEVILRCVPISNHLYFYWYRQILGQKVEFLVSFYNNEISEKSEIFDDQFSVERPDGSNFTLKIRSTKLEDSAMYFCASSSRGGTYNEQFFGPGTRLTVL.

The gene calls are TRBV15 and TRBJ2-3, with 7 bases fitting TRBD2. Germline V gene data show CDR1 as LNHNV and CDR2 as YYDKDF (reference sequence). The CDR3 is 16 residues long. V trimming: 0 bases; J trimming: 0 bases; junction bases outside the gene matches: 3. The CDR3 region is CATSRDKRGSTDTQYF. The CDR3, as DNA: TGTGCCACCAGCAGAGATAAGCGGGGAAGCACAGATACGCAGTATTTT.

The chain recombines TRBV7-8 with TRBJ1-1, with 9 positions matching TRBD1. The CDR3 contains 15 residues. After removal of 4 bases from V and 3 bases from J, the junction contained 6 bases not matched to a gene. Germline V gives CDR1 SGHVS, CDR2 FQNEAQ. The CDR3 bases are TGTGCCAGCAGCTCAAGACAGGGGGAGGACACTGAAGCTTTCTTT. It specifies CASSSRQGEDTEAFF.

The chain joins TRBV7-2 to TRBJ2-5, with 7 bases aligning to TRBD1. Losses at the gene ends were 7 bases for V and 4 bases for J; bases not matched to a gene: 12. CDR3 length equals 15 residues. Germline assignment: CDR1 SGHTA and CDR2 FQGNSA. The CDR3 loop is CASNTPNRGGETQYF. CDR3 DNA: TGTGCCAGCAACACCCCCAACAGGGGCGGAGAGACCCAGTACTTC. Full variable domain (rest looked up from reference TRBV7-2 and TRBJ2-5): GAGVSQSPSNKVTEKGKDVELRCDPISGHTALYWYRQSLGQGLEFLIYFQGNSAPDKSGLPSDRFSAERTGGSVSTLTIQRTQQEDSAVYLCASNTPNRGGETQYFGPGTRLLVL.

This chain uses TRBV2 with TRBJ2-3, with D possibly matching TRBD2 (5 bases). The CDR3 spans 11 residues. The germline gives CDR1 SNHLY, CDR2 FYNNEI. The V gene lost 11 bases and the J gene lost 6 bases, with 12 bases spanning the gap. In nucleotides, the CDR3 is TGTGCCGCTACTGGAGGTGATACGCAGTATTTT. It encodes CAATGGDTQYF.

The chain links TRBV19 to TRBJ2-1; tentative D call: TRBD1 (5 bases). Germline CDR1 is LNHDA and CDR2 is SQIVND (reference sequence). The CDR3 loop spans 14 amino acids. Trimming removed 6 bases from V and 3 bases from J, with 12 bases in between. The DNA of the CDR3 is TGTGCCAGTAGCCCAGGGTTCGGCTACAATGAGCAGTTCTTC. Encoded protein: CASSPGFGYNEQFF.

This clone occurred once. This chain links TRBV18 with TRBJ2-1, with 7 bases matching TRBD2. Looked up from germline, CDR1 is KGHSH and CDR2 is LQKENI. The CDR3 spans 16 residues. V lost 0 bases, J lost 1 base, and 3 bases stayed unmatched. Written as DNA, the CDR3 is TGTGCCAGCTCACCACCCCATAGCGGGTCCTACAATGAGCAGTTCTTC. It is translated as CASSPPHSGSYNEQFF.